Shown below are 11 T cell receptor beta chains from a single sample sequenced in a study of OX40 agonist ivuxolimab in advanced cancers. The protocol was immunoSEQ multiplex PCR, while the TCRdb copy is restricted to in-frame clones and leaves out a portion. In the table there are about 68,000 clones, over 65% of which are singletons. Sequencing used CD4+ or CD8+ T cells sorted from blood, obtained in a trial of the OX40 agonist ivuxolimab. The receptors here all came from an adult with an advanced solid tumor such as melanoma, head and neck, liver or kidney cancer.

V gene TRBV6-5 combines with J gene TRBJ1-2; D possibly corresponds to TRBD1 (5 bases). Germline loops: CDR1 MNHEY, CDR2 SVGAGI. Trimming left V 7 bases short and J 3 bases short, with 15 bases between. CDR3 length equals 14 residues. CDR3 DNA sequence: TGTGCCAGCAAGACAGCTAGGTGGGACTATGGCTACACCTTC. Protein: CASKTARWDYGYTF.

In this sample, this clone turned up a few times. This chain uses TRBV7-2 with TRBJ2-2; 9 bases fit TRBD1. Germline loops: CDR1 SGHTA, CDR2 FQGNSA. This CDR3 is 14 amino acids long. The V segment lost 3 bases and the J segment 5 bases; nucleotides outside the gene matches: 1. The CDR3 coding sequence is TGTGCCAGCAGCTTCGGGACAGGGACCGGGGAGCTGTTTTTT. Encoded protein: CASSFGTGTGELFF.

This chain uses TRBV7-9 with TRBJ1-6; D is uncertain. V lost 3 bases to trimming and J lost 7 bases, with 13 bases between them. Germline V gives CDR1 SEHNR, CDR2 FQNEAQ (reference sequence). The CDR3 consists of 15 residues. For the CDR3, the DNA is TGTGCCAGCAGCTTGGGAGACACCATGAATTCACCCCTCCACTTT. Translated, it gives CASSLGDTMNSPLHF.

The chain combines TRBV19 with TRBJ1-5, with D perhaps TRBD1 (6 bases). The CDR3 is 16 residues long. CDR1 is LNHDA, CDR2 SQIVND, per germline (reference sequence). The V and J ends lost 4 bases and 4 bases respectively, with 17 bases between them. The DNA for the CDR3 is TGTGCCAGTAGTACACGGGGGGCTAATCAGAATCAGCCCCAGCATTTT. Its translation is CASSTRGANQNQPQHF.

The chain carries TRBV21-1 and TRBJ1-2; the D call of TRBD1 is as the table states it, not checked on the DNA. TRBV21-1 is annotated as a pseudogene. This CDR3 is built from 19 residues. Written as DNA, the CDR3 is TGTGCCAGCAGCTCTCTTAGCCCGGGACAGGGGAAATTCACATATGGCTACACCTTC. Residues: CASSSLSPGQGKFTYGYTF.

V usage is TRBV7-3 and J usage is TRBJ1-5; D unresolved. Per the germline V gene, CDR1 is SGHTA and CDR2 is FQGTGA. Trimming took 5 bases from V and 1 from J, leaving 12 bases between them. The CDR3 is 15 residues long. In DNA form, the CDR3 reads TGTGCCAGCAGCGTCGGGAATACGAGCAATCAGCCCCAGCATTTT. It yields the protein CASSVGNTSNQPQHF. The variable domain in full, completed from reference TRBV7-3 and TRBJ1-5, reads GAGVSQTPSNKVTEKGKYVELRCDPISGHTALYWYRQSLGQGPEFLIYFQGTGAADDSGLPNDRFFAVRPEGSVSTLKIQRTERGDSAVYLCASSVGNTSNQPQHFGDGTRLSIL.

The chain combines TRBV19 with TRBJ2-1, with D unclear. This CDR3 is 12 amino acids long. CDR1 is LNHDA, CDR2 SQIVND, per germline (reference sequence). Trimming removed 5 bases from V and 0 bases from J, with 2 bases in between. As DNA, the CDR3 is TGTGCCAGTAGTGCCTCCTACAATGAGCAGTTCTTC. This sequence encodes CASSASYNEQFF.

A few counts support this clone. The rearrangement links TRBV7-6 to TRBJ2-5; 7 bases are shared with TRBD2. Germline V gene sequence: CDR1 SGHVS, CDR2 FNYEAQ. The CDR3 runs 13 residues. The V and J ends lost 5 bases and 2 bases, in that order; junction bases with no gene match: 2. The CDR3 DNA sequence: TGTGCCAGCAGCGTCGGGAGGCAAGAGACCCAGTACTTC. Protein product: CASSVGRQETQYF. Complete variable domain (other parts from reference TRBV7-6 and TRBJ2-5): GAGVSQSPRYKVTKRGQDVALRCDPISGHVSLYWYRQALGQGPEFLTYFNYEAQQDKSGLPNDRFSAERPEGSISTLTIQRTEQRDSAMYRCASSVGRQETQYFGPGTRLLVL.

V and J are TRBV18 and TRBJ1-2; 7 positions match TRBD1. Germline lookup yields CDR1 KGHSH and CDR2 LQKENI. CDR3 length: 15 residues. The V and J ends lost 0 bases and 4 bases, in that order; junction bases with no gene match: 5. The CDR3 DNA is TGTGCCAGCTCACCACCGGGACAGATCTCCTATGGCTACACCTTC. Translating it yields CASSPPGQISYGYTF.

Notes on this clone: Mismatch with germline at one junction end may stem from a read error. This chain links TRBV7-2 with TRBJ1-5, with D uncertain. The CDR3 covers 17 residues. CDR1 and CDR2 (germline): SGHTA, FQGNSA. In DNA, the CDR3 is TGCGCCAGCAGCCAAGCTTACGTTACCCATGACAATCAGCCCCAGCATTTT. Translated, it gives CASSQAYVTHDNQPQHF.

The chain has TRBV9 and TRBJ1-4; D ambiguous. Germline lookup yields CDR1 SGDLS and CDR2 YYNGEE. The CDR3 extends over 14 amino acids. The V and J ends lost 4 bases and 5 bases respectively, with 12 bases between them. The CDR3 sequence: CASSPRTGNEKLFF. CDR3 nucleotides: TGTGCCAGCAGCCCGCGGACGGGGAATGAAAAACTGTTTTTT.